This T cell receptor (beta chain) was captured in a study of T cells after yellow fever vaccination. This CDR3 is built from 16 residues. V was pared by 4 bases and J by 0 bases, with 14 bases between. Germline V gene lookup returns CDR1 SGHRS and CDR2 YFSETQ. Points on this clonotype: Its antigen is as yet unknown.

Generation of TCR cDNA used 5'RACE template switching (which added a universal primer site and UMIs). Each CDR3 protein is one row after TCRdb ran MiXCR on the 5' RACE reads. The sample consists of some 350,000 distinct CDR3 sequences, approximately 4% of them appearing once. Whole-study results and caveats: Detected again after the booster were most primary-vaccination clones, at 96% CD4 and approximately 87% CD8. Some clonotypes, a small share, were shared between CD4 and CD8 compartments. A weaker secondary response peaked on day 5, the primary on day 15.

This clonotype was sampled from a man between 18 and 29 years old who received the YFV17D yellow fever vaccine. The source material was PBMCs, sampled 5 days after the yellow fever booster vaccination. The chain is built from TRBV5-1 and TRBJ1-3; D call uncertain. CDR3 sequence: CASSKDVGSSGNTIYF. In DNA form, the CDR3 reads TGCGCCAGCAGCAAGGACGTCGGCAGCTCTGGAAACACCATATATTTT.